These T cell receptor beta chains were read from a single sample in a study of radiation and T cells in renal cell carcinoma. Produced via immunoSEQ multiplex PCR; TCRdb's table is partial and in-frame only. Here the sample spans approximately 100,000 clones, roughly 90% being singletons. Material: blood, obtained from a patient whose treatment included radiotherapy and nephrectomy. These receptors were collected from a man in his fifties or sixties with renal cell carcinoma. Both conserved end residues are part of each CDR3. The D gene is left open where the match is weak. Rows may omit the clone size; those that give it use once, few, many or a size class.

J,V,size,D,DNA,CDR3
TRBJ2-7,TRBV5-1,once,-,TGCGCCAGCAGCCCCCATAGCGGCGAAAACGAGCAGTACTTC,CASSPHSGENEQYF
TRBJ2-5,TRBV9,-,TRBD1,TGTGCCAGCAGCGTGGGCAGGGGGTGGGAGACCCAGTACTTC,CASSVGRGWETQYF
TRBJ2-7,TRBV13,-,-,TGTGCCAGCAGCTTAGGCCGCTCTAGCACGCGTTCCGAGCAGTACTTC,CASSLGRSSTRSEQYF
TRBJ2-3,TRBV7-6,-,-,TGTGCCAGCAGCTTCAGTAGCGCAGATACGCAGTATTTT,CASSFSSADTQYF
TRBJ2-7,TRBV19,-,-,TGTGCCAGTAGTATTATAGGGGGTACCTACGAGCAGTACTTC,CASSIIGGTYEQYF
TRBJ2-5,TRBV10-1,-,TRBD2,TGCGCCAGCAGTGAGGTACAGGCGGGAGGGAAGGAGACCCAGTACTTC,CASSEVQAGGKETQYF
TRBJ2-2,TRBV7-8,-,TRBD1,TGTGCCAGCAGCGAGAGACAGGGGGACACCGGGGAGCTGTTTTTT,CASSERQGDTGELFF
TRBJ2-7,TRBV2,-,TRBD2,TGTGCCAGCAGTGGTAAAGGGACTAGCGACTACGAGCAGTACTTC,CASSGKGTSDYEQYF
TRBJ2-7,TRBV27,-,-,TGTGCCAGCAGTTTCGGGATTTCCTACGAGCAGTACTTC,CASSFGISYEQYF
TRBJ2-7,TRBV7-3,-,TRBD1,TGTGCCAGCAGCCTAGGACAGGGTGGCGAGCAGTACTTC,CASSLGQGGEQYF
TRBJ1-1,TRBV27,-,-,TGTGCCAGCAGTCGGTCAGGGGTCAGGAACACTGAAGCTTTCTTT,CASSRSGVRNTEAFF
TRBJ2-7,TRBV30,-,TRBD1,TGTGCCTGGAGTGTGACAGGGGTGGTCGAGCAGTACTTC,CAWSVTGVVEQYF
TRBJ2-1,TRBV27,-,-,TGTGCCAGCAGTGCCTTAGCGGCTCAATACAATGAGCAGTTCTTC,CASSALAAQYNEQFF
TRBJ1-1,TRBV28,-,-,TGTGCCAGCTTCGTACCGACAGGAGGAGCTTTCTTT,CASFVPTGGAFF
TRBJ2-3,TRBV2,-,-,TGTGCCAGCAGTGAAGTCGAGACAGATACGCAGTATTTT,CASSEVETDTQYF
TRBJ2-1,TRBV7-9,-,-,TGTGCCAGCAGCTTACCGTGGGTCCGCGAGCAGTTCTTC,CASSLPWVREQFF
TRBJ1-2,TRBV5-4,-,-,TGTGCCAGCAGCTTGACAGAATATGGCTACACCTTC,CASSLTEYGYTF
TRBJ1-2,TRBV14,-,-,TGTGCCAGCAGCCCCTGGGGACCAGGGAGTGGCTACACCTTC,CASSPWGPGSGYTF
TRBJ1-2,TRBV5-1,-,TRBD1,TGCGCCAGCAGTACCGGGACAGGGGGCTTTGGCTACACCTTC,CASSTGTGGFGYTF
TRBJ1-3,TRBV30,-,-,TGTGCCTGGAGTAGGGGGACGGGAAACACCATATATTTT,CAWSRGTGNTIYF
TRBJ2-1,TRBV21-1,-,-,TGTGCCAGCAGCAGACGCCCCAGGACTAGCGGGAGGATCCATGAGCAGTTCTTC,CASSRRPRTSGRIHEQFF
TRBJ1-2,TRBV28,-,-,TGTGCCACTCACAGAATTAGTAACTATGGCTACACCTTC,CATHRISNYGYTF
TRBJ2-3,TRBV10-1,-,TRBD2,TGCGCCAGCAGTGAAATAGCGGGAGGGTTAGATACGCAGTATTTT,CASSEIAGGLDTQYF
TRBJ1-1,TRBV9,-,-,TGTGCCAGCAGCGCGACAGGCTACTTAAACACTGAAGCTTTCTTT,CASSATGYLNTEAFF
TRBJ1-5,TRBV6-1,-,-,TGTGCCAGCAGTGAATTTGGCGGAAATCAGCCCCAGCATTTT,CASSEFGGNQPQHF
TRBJ1-5,TRBV6-1,-,TRBD1,TGTGCCAGCACCCAGACAGGGCTAAGCAATCAGCCCCAGCATTTT,CASTQTGLSNQPQHF
TRBJ2-7,TRBV28,-,TRBD1,TGTGCCAGCAGTTTGGGACAGGGTTCCGAGCAGTACTTC,CASSLGQGSEQYF
TRBJ2-1,TRBV27,-,TRBD1,TGTGCCAGCAGGCCTACTACAGGGGTAGGGTCCTACAATGAGCAGTTCTTC,CASRPTTGVGSYNEQFF
TRBJ2-5,TRBV5-1,-,TRBD2,TGCGCCAGCAGCGCGGCGGCCAGCGGGGGGTACCAAGAGACCCAGTACTTC,CASSAAASGGYQETQYF
TRBJ1-2,TRBV6-6,-,-,TGTGCCAGCAGTGATACAGGGACTAACTATGGCTACACCTTC,CASSDTGTNYGYTF
TRBJ1-3,TRBV4-3,-,-,TGCGCCAGCAGCCCGACAGGCTCTGGAAACACCATATATTTT,CASSPTGSGNTIYF
TRBJ2-7,TRBV19,-,-,TGTGCCAGTAGTATAGCCCCGGGTCAGGGAGAGCAGTACTTC,CASSIAPGQGEQYF
TRBJ2-1,TRBV5-1,-,TRBD2,TGCGCCAGCAGCTTGGTTAGCGGGGGCTACAATGAGCAGTTCTTC,CASSLVSGGYNEQFF
TRBJ1-2,TRBV29-1,-,-,TGCAGCGTTGAAGATCCGGGAGGCGGCTACACCTTC,CSVEDPGGGYTF
TRBJ1-6,TRBV30,once,-,TGTGCCTGGAGTAGTCCGGATTCACCCCTCCACTTT,CAWSSPDSPLHF
TRBJ2-5,TRBV4-1,-,-,TGCGCCAGCAGCCCACTCCGGGGTGCAGAGACCCAGTACTTC,CASSPLRGAETQYF
TRBJ1-3,TRBV5-1,few,-,TGCGCCAGCAGCTTGGTTTCGGGAAATGAAAACACCATATATTTT,CASSLVSGNENTIYF
TRBJ1-1,TRBV2,-,-,TGTGCCAGCAGAGGGCTTGTGGGACAAACCAAGGCTTTCTTT,CASRGLVGQTKAFF
TRBJ1-5,TRBV27,-,TRBD1,TGTGCCAGCAGTAAGGGACAGGGTGGCAATCAGCCCCAGCATTTT,CASSKGQGGNQPQHF
TRBJ1-1,TRBV6-5,-,TRBD1,TGTGCCAGCAGTTACTCTGACAGGGTGGTCACTGAAGCTTTCTTT,CASSYSDRVVTEAFF
TRBJ2-2,TRBV9,-,TRBD1,TGTGCCAGCAGCGTTGGACAGGGGGCGGCGTTGGACACCGGGGAGCTGTTTTTT,CASSVGQGAALDTGELFF
TRBJ2-2,TRBV18,-,TRBD1,TGTGCCAGCTCACCTGCTGGGACAGGGGGCACCGGGGAGCTGTTTTTT,CASSPAGTGGTGELFF
TRBJ2-5,TRBV5-1,-,-,TGCGCCAGCAGCTTGAGTAGCCAGAGACAAGAGACCCAGTACTTC,CASSLSSQRQETQYF
TRBJ2-7,TRBV6-5,-,-,TGTGCCAGCAGTTACTCTGGGGGCAGCTCCTACGAGCAGTACTTC,CASSYSGGSSYEQYF
TRBJ2-7,TRBV6-5,-,TRBD1,TGTGCCACCGCGGGACAGGGGGACGAGCAGTACTTC,CATAGQGDEQYF
TRBJ1-2,TRBV14,once,-,TGTGCCAGCAGCCAGATCACCGGTGGGGATGGCTACACCTTC,CASSQITGGDGYTF
TRBJ2-3,TRBV28,-,TRBD1,TGTGCCAGCAGTCAAACGACAGGGGGAACGAGAGATACGCAGTATTTT,CASSQTTGGTRDTQYF
TRBJ2-5,TRBV2,-,TRBD1,TGTGCCAGCAGTGAAGGCACAGGGGTAGAGACCCAGTACTTC,CASSEGTGVETQYF
TRBJ1-2,TRBV27,-,-,TGTGCCAGCCGTCCTCCCTTGGGGGCCCTAAACTATGGCTACACCTTC,CASRPPLGALNYGYTF
TRBJ2-7,TRBV28,-,-,TGTGCCACCTACCGAACCACCGGGGCAAAGTCCTACGAGCAGTACTTC,CATYRTTGAKSYEQYF
TRBJ2-2,TRBV10-1,-,-,TGCGCCAGCAGTGACCGAAGGGGACCGAACACCGGGGAGCTGTTTTTT,CASSDRRGPNTGELFF
TRBJ2-1,TRBV14,-,TRBD2,TGTGCCAGCAGCCGAGCGGGGGCCTCGAGAAATGAGCAGTTCTTC,CASSRAGASRNEQFF
TRBJ1-6,TRBV18,-,-,TGTGCCACCCATGAAGAGGGTAATTCACCCCTCCACTTT,CATHEEGNSPLHF
TRBJ2-5,TRBV4-1,-,-,TGCGCCAGCAGCCAAGATTTTAAGGAGACCCAGTACTTC,CASSQDFKETQYF
TRBJ2-1,TRBV19,few,-,TGTGCCAGTAGTCGCCCCGTGGGTGAGCAGTTCTTC,CASSRPVGEQFF
TRBJ2-1,TRBV7-2,-,-,TGTGCCAGCAGCTTAGATCTGGATTGGAATGAGCAGTTCTTC,CASSLDLDWNEQFF
TRBJ2-1,TRBV5-5,once,TRBD1,TGTGCCAGCAGCTTGACTACAGGGGTCGGGTACAATGAGCAGTTCTTC,CASSLTTGVGYNEQFF
TRBJ1-1,TRBV27,once,TRBD1,TGTGCCAGCTGGACAGGTAACACTGAAGCTTTCTTT,CASWTGNTEAFF
TRBJ1-4,TRBV5-1,-,TRBD1,TGCGCCAGCAGCTTAAGGGTAGGGGGCGCAGCGTCGGGGGAAAAACTGTTTTTT,CASSLRVGGAASGEKLFF
TRBJ2-7,TRBV7-2,once,TRBD2,TGTGCCAGCAGCGCCAGCGGGGGAATCTCCTACGAGCAGTACTTC,CASSASGGISYEQYF